The present TCR beta chain was sequenced within a study of cytomegalovirus exposure and HLA in healthy donors. In the study overall: A prior study identified 110 million or so unique TCR beta sequences from about 180 million T cells. Overall study results and limits: One variant, a missense change in DCLRE1C, was linked in a later analysis to TCR beta V- and J-gene trimming. As was reported, the HLA-A and HLA-B alleles of most subjects were accurately predicted from TCR beta sequences.

The PCR contained 60 Vbeta and 13 Jbeta primers. Profiled with immunoSEQ multiplex PCR; TCRdb holds only in-frame clones, not every one. This sample has more than 85,000 clones, with approximately 72% found just once. With regard to this clone: Its specificity is not known.

The CDR3 runs 13 residues. V was pared by 4 bases and J by 2 bases, with 9 bases between. Germline V gene data show CDR1 as SGHNT and CDR2 as YYREEE (reference sequence). The V call is TRBV5-4, the J call TRBJ1-1; the D is unclear. This TCR came from a man aged 25 to 40 in good health and CMV-seronegative. The sample comprised PBMCs. The CDR3 loop is CASSMTTNTEAFF. DNA for the CDR3: TGTGCCAGCAGCATGACTACTAACACTGAAGCTTTCTTT.